What follows are 10 T cell receptor beta chains derived from one specimen sequenced in a study of liver allograft versus peripheral blood T cells. On the study more broadly: Transplanted-liver and recipient peripheral blood T cell receptor repertoires were compared.

TCRdb analysed the reads with MiXCR anew, one entry per CDR3 protein. The sample includes 9,300 or so distinct CDR3 sequences, around 17% seen only once; the top ten take 1.5% to 2%. All receptors derive from a human patient who had a liver transplant. Some of these T cells may belong to the graft donor.

This clonotype qualifies as medium-sized. The genes are TRBV6-1 and TRBJ1-2, with D maybe TRBD1 (6 bases). CDR1 MNHNS and CDR2 SASEGT come from the germline V gene. The CDR3 is made up of 14 amino acids. V was cut by 0 bases and J by 4 bases, with 9 bases left in between. CDR3 loop: CASSEADRSYGYTF. CDR3 nucleotide sequence: TGTGCCAGCAGTGAAGCGGACAGAAGCTATGGCTACACCTTC.

Within the sample, this clonotype is medium-sized (0.01 to 0.1%). The rearrangement uses TRBV3-1 and TRBJ1-2, with 8 bases that match TRBD1. The CDR3 runs to 14 residues. The junction had 6 bases not matched to a gene; V was cut back by 4 bases and J by 5 bases. Germline values: CDR1 LGHDT, CDR2 YNNKEL (reference sequence). CDR3 region: CASSRTGLWYGYTF. DNA for the CDR3: TGTGCCAGCAGCCGGACAGGGTTATGGTATGGCTACACCTTC.

This clonotype occurred a few times. This chain connects TRBV20-1 to TRBJ2-7; a possible D gene is TRBD2 (6 bases). V lost 5 bases and J 4 bases, leaving 15 bases between the germline ends. The CDR3 spans 13 residues. Germline values: CDR1 DFQATT, CDR2 SNEGSKA (reference sequence). CDR3 coding DNA: TGCAGTGCTGGAGGGACTGGCCAATACGAGCAGTACTTC. It is translated as CSAGGTGQYEQYF.

This clonotype was observed a few times. The chain recombines TRBV11-2 with TRBJ1-1, with D unclear. The ends were cut back, 5 bases at V and 4 bases at J, with 11 bases in the middle. CDR3 length: 13 residues. The V gene's germline CDR1 is SGHAT and CDR2 FQNNGV. The CDR3 bases are TGTGCCAGCAGCCCCGCCTCTAGCACTGAAGCTTTCTTT. Amino acid sequence: CASSPASSTEAFF. The variable domain in full, with the rest retrieved from reference TRBV11-2 and TRBJ1-1, is EAGVAQSPRYKIIEKRQSVAFWCNPISGHATLYWYQQILGQGPKLLIQFQNNGVVDDSQLPKDRFSAERLKGVDSTLKIQPAKLEDSAVYLCASSPASSTEAFFGQGTRLTVV.

This clonotype is classed as medium-sized (0.01 to 0.1%). As DNA, the CDR3 is TGTGCCAGCAGTCTGGCGGACTCCTATAATTCACCCCTCCACTTT. Amino acid sequence: CASSLADSYNSPLHF. The chain has TRBV27 and TRBJ1-6; no definite D call. Germline CDR1 reads MNHEY; CDR2 reads SMNVEV (reference sequence). Trimming pared 5 bases from V and 0 bases from J, leaving 8 bases between. There are 15 residues in the CDR3.

The chain employs TRBV20-1 and TRBJ2-7, with 9 bases matching TRBD1. The CDR3 consists of 15 residues. CDR1 is DFQATT, CDR2 SNEGSKA, per germline (reference sequence). Trimming took 4 bases from V and 4 from J; bases not matched to a gene: 11. The CDR3 DNA follows: TGCAGTGCTACTTCCCCGGGACAGGGATCATACGAGCAGTACTTC. It codes for CSATSPGQGSYEQYF.

Judged by abundance, this clonotype is medium-sized. This chain connects TRBV7-2 to TRBJ1-2; TRBD1 matches at 8 bases. The germline CDR1 and CDR2 sequences are SGHTA and FQGNSA. V shed 1 base and J 4 bases; nucleotides not matched to a gene: 5. CDR3 length equals 15 residues. The CDR3 nucleotides read TGTGCCAGCAGCTTAGAAGGGACAGGCGGCTATGGCTACACCTTC. Its translation is CASSLEGTGGYGYTF.

This clonotype rates as medium-sized. This chain uses TRBV6-6 with TRBJ1-4, with a possible D match to TRBD1 (6 bases). CDR3 length: 11 residues. CDR1 and CDR2 from the germline V gene are MNHNY and SVGAGI (reference sequence). V was pared by 10 bases and J by 7 bases, with 10 bases between. This CDR3 reads CATEGGEKLFF. CDR3 DNA sequence: TGTGCCACCGAGGGGGGTGAAAAACTGTTTTTT.

This clonotype appeared many times. The rearrangement uses TRBV12-3 or TRBV12-4 and TRBJ1-5, with D tentatively TRBD1 (6 bases). The length of the CDR3 is 15 residues. The germline V and J ends were trimmed by 5 bases and 3 bases, with 14 bases remaining between them. The CDR3 DNA reads TGTGCCAGCAGTGATTTAGGACAGAACAATCAGCCCCAGCATTTT. This encodes CASSDLGQNNQPQHF.

By share, this clonotype ranks as medium-sized. V usage is TRBV14 and J usage is TRBJ1-6, with D possibly being TRBD1 (5 bases). Germline lookup yields CDR1 SGHDN and CDR2 FVKESK. V lost 0 bases and J 9 bases, leaving 6 bases between the germline ends. The CDR3 is 13 residues long. CDR3: CASSQDRASPLHF. The CDR3 DNA reads as TGTGCCAGCAGCCAAGACAGGGCTTCACCCCTCCACTTT. The full variable domain, its missing parts supplied by reference TRBV14 and TRBJ1-6, is EAGVTQFPSHSVIEKGQTVTLRCDPISGHDNLYWYRRVMGKEIKFLLHFVKESKQDESGMPNNRFLAERTGGTYSTLKVQPAELEDSGVYFCASSQDRASPLHFGNGTRLTVT.